Following are 7 T cell receptor beta chains from one sample sequenced in a study of CD8+CD57+ T cells in acquired aplastic anemia. Genomic DNA was employed as the template in profiling TCR beta VDJ and CDR3. TCRdb reprocessed the reads with MiXCR, giving one entry per CDR3 protein. The table includes more than 150,000 distinct CDR3 sequences, about half detected once. What was sequenced was sorted CD4+, CD8+, or CD8+CD57+ T cells (not recorded which) from PBMCs. The receptors come from a human donor in good health.

The chain carries TRBV7-9 and TRBJ2-1; 8 nucleotides align to TRBD2. Germline V gives CDR1 SEHNR, CDR2 FQNEAQ (reference sequence). This CDR3 has 16 residues. The J segment lost 6 bases and the V segment lost 5 bases, leaving 12 bases of the junction unmatched. CDR3 loop: CASSRGRLAMGNEQFF. The DNA of the CDR3 is TGTGCCAGCAGCCGTGGAAGACTAGCGATGGGCAATGAGCAGTTCTTC.

This clonotype has at least ten counts. The V and J genes are TRBV20-1 and TRBJ1-2; maybe TRBD1 (6 bases). Germline values: CDR1 DFQATT, CDR2 SNEGSKA (reference sequence). There are 15 residues in the CDR3. V gave up 0 bases and J gave up 2 bases, with 13 bases separating them. CDR3 DNA: TGCAGTGCTAGAGAAGGGGGGGGTTTGAACTATGGCTACACCTTC. Translation: CSAREGGGLNYGYTF.

On this clonotype: The junction shows a germline mismatch at one end, possibly a read error. The rearrangement uses TRBV25-1 and TRBJ2-1, with TRBD2 matching over 13 bases. Germline assignment: CDR1 MGHDK and CDR2 SYGVNS. The CDR3 spans 17 residues. CDR3 sequence reads: CATSDPGLAGVWDEQFF. CDR3 bases: TGTGCCACCAGTGACCCCGGACTAGCGGGAGTGTGGGATGAGCAGTTCTTC.

This clonotype was counted once. The chain links TRBV12-3 or TRBV12-4 to TRBJ2-7, with TRBD2 as a possible D gene (6 bases). V was cut by 3 bases and J by 3 bases, with 15 bases left in between. The CDR3 consists of 15 residues. Here the CDR3 DNA reads TGTGCCAGCAGTTTGGGTCCGGGGGAGAGCTACGAGCAGTACTTC. It specifies CASSLGPGESYEQYF.

This clonotype appeared many times. The J gene is TRBJ2-7, the V gene TRBV7-2; the D gene is possibly TRBD1 (5 bases). CDR1 and CDR2 from the germline V gene are SGHTA and FQGNSA. The length of the CDR3 is 12 residues. V was clipped by 0 bases and J by 7 bases, with 7 bases between them. The chain's CDR3 is CASSLAQGEQYF. The CDR3 DNA follows: TGTGCCAGCAGCTTAGCGCAGGGTGAGCAGTACTTC. Based on the CDR3 plus reference TRBV7-2 and TRBJ2-7, the full variable domain is GAGVSQSPSNKVTEKGKDVELRCDPISGHTALYWYRQSLGQGLEFLIYFQGNSAPDKSGLPSDRFSAERTGGSVSTLTIQRTQQEDSAVYLCASSLAQGEQYFGPGTRLTVT.

This clonotype was seen once. The chain employs TRBV19 and TRBJ2-5; D not certain. The CDR3 extends over 12 amino acids. Germline loops: CDR1 LNHDA, CDR2 SQIVND (reference sequence). CDR3 residues: CASWSTKKTQYF. CDR3 bases: TGTGCTAGTTGGTCCACAAAAAAGACCCAGTACTTC.

The chain is built from TRBV4-1 and TRBJ2-7; 7 bases agree with TRBD2. CDR1 is MGHRA, CDR2 YSYEKL, per germline. This CDR3 region has 14 residues. V gave up 1 base and J gave up 5 bases; unmatched junction bases: 5. CDR3 DNA: TGCGCCAGCAGCCAAGGCCGCGGGAGCGACGAGCAGTACTTC. Its translation is CASSQGRGSDEQYF.